The 22 T cell receptor beta chains given below trace back to one sample, sequenced in a study of human T cells and chemical hapten exposure. TCRdb analysed the RACE reads with MiXCR anew, one entry per CDR3 protein. Among tens of thousands of distinct CDR3 sequences listed, 9.8% were seen once. Noted time point: patch test 1, 2 weeks after DPC sensitization. Treatment here: therapeutic diphenylcyclopropenone sensitization with weekly scalp DPC. The sequencing used whole blood, collected in connection with sensitization to the hapten diphenylcyclopropenone (DPC). The receptor set was obtained from a woman aged 40 to 50 with alopecia areata. Some clones in this sample may be carry-over from other donors' samples.

This clonotype was recorded at least ten times. The rearrangement links TRBV29-1 to TRBJ1-1, with D unclear. CDR1 is SQVTM, CDR2 ANQGSEA, per germline. The CDR3 sequence is 10 residues long. V was shortened by 7 bases and J by 2 bases, with 5 bases between the two germline ends. This CDR3 is CSGSNTEAFF. CDR3 in DNA: TGCAGCGGAAGTAACACTGAAGCTTTCTTT.

Turning to this clonotype: This may be a read error, as it is one base from a much larger clone. V usage is TRBV7-2 and J usage is TRBJ2-2; 7 positions match TRBD2. The germline V gene encodes CDR1 SGHTA and CDR2 FQGNSA. V trimming: 2 bases; J trimming: 6 bases; junction bases outside the gene matches: 12. This CDR3 has 17 amino acids. The chain's CDR3 is CASSLTAAGEKAGELFF. The CDR3 bases are TGTGCCAGCAGCTTAACGGCTGCGGGGGAGAAGGCCGGGGAGCTGTTTTTT.

The chain carries TRBV12-3 or TRBV12-4 and TRBJ2-4, with D unclear. The CDR3 runs 15 residues. Trimming stripped 6 bases from V and 1 base from J, with 13 bases between. This CDR3 is CASREDGSAKNIQYF. The CDR3 DNA sequence: TGTGCCAGCAGAGAGGACGGGTCGGCCAAAAACATTCAGTACTTC.

This clonotype has ten or more counts. This sequence joins TRBV18 and TRBJ2-2; maybe TRBD2 (5 bases). The CDR3 consists of 16 residues. Trimming took off 2 bases at V and 7 bases at J, with 17 bases between the two ends. CDR1 KGHSH and CDR2 LQKENI come from the germline V gene. The CDR3 is CASSPKETDRDGELFF. In nucleotides, the CDR3 is TGTGCCAGCTCACCAAAGGAGACTGATCGGGACGGGGAGCTGTTTTTT.

This clonotype has ten or more counts. This chain joins TRBV28 and TRBJ2-5; D gene unclear. Germline-derived CDR1 and CDR2 are MDHEN and SYDVKM. CDR3 length: 13 residues. V dropped 3 bases and J dropped 1 base, with 6 bases sitting between them. The DNA of the CDR3 is TGTGCCAGCAGTTTGGTCGGCCAAGAGACCCAGTACTTC. Encoded protein: CASSLVGQETQYF.

In its sample, this clonotype was seen a few times. The CDR3 region has the DNA TGTGCCATCAGTGGGGCGACTAGCGGGGGCCCAGATACGCAGTATTTT. This translates into CAISGATSGGPDTQYF. The V call is TRBV10-3, the J call TRBJ2-3; 12 bases map to TRBD2. V was clipped by 4 bases and J by 4 bases; unmatched bases: 6. Germline loops: CDR1 ENHRY, CDR2 SYGVKD. The CDR3 contains 16 residues.

This clonotype was found a few times. The chain links TRBV4-1 to TRBJ2-7; TRBD1 aligns across 7 bases. J gave up 2 bases and V 1 base, and 8 bases lay outside the gene matches. CDR1 is MGHRA, CDR2 YSYEKL, per germline. The CDR3 runs to 16 residues. For the CDR3, the DNA is TGCGCCAGCAGCCAAGGGCCTGACAGGGCCACCTACGAGCAGTACTTC. Residues: CASSQGPDRATYEQYF.

The J gene is TRBJ2-7, the V gene TRBV6-2 or TRBV6-3, with D possibly TRBD1 on 5 matching bases. Looked up from germline, CDR1 is MNHEY and CDR2 is SVGEGT. This CDR3 region has 14 residues. Trimming shortened V by 2 bases and J by 7 bases, and 15 bases separated the two germline ends. The CDR3 loop reads CASSYTVSPGEQYF. The CDR3 coding sequence is TGTGCCAGCAGTTACACGGTCTCCCCAGGGGAGCAGTACTTC.

In its sample, this clonotype was seen a few times. The chain combines TRBV9 with TRBJ2-3, with 9 bases that match TRBD2. The germline V gene encodes CDR1 SGDLS and CDR2 YYNGEE. The CDR3 runs 18 residues. The V segment lost 0 bases and the J segment 2 bases; nucleotides outside the gene matches: 10. The CDR3 DNA follows: TGTGCCAGCAGCGTAGTAGCGGGGGCCAGCTTGGACACAGATACGCAGTATTTT. This codes for CASSVVAGASLDTDTQYF.

This clonotype was observed at least ten times. In DNA, the CDR3 is TGTGCCAGCATCCCCCCGTGGACGGCTCACACAGATACGCAGTATTTT. This codes for CASIPPWTAHTDTQYF. The gene calls are TRBV7-9 and TRBJ2-3; D unresolved. The length of the CDR3 is 16 residues. The germline CDR1 and CDR2 sequences are SEHNR and FQNEAQ (reference sequence). V dropped 7 bases and J dropped 2 bases, with 19 bases sitting between them.

To note about this clonotype: At one of its ends the junction is not consistent with the germline gene, which may arise from a read error. CDR3 nucleotides: TGTGCCGGCAGTCGGACAGGAGAAGGTGAAAAACTGTTTTTT. Translating it yields CAGSRTGEGEKLFF. The V gene is TRBV2, the J gene TRBJ1-4; 7 bases are shared with TRBD1. In germline, CDR1 is SNHLY, CDR2 FYNNEI. This CDR3 region has 14 residues.

This chain links TRBV4-1 with TRBJ2-5; D ambiguous. CDR3 length equals 13 residues. Per the germline V gene, CDR1 is MGHRA and CDR2 is YSYEKL. V was pared by 1 base and J by 4 bases, with 7 bases between. The chain's CDR3 is CASSQALVETQYF. The CDR3 nucleotides read TGCGCCAGCAGCCAAGCCCTTGTAGAGACCCAGTACTTC.

At least ten counts were recorded for this clonotype. The chain uses TRBV7-6 and TRBJ1-1; maybe TRBD1 (5 bases). Per the germline V gene, CDR1 is SGHVS and CDR2 is FNYEAQ. Trimming removed 3 bases from V and 4 bases from J, with 18 bases in between. This CDR3 contains 16 residues. CDR3 sequence reads: CASSFSSLQGITEAFF. The CDR3 DNA is TGTGCCAGCAGCTTCTCATCTCTGCAGGGTATCACTGAAGCTTTCTTT.

This clonotype was counted once. The genes are TRBV12-3 or TRBV12-4 and TRBJ2-7; D uncertain. Trimming shortened V by 7 bases and J by 3 bases, and 13 bases separated the two germline ends. This CDR3 region has 13 residues. CDR3 coding DNA: TGTGCCAGCACATTACCCGGGTTCTACGAGCAGTACTTC. This codes for CASTLPGFYEQYF.

This clonotype was seen only once. The chain recombines TRBV20-1 with TRBJ2-7; D tentatively fits TRBD1 or TRBD2 (6 bases each). Germline V lookup: CDR1 DFQATT, CDR2 SNEGSKA (reference sequence). V was shortened by 3 bases and J by 6 bases, with 9 bases between the two germline ends. The CDR3 runs to 11 residues. The CDR3: CSASWGAEQYF. For the CDR3, the DNA is TGCAGTGCTAGTTGGGGGGCCGAGCAGTACTTC.

CDR3 protein: CASSLDGEDTEAFF. CDR3 nucleotide sequence: TGTGCCAGCAGCCTGGACGGAGAAGACACTGAAGCTTTCTTT. The rearrangement uses TRBV2 and TRBJ1-1, with D unresolved. CDR3 length equals 14 residues. The germline V gene has CDR1 SNHLY and CDR2 FYNNEI. V lost 6 bases and J 3 bases, leaving 14 bases between the germline ends.

This clonotype was counted at least ten times. The chain combines TRBV11-3 with TRBJ2-3; weak D call: TRBD1 (5 bases). The CDR3 is made up of 15 amino acids. With 1 base removed from V and 4 bases from J, the gap between germline ends came to 12 bases. Germline CDR1 is SGHNT and CDR2 is YENEEA. The CDR3 reads CASSLGGWSADTQYF. Written as DNA, the CDR3 is TGTGCCAGCAGCTTAGGGGGCTGGAGTGCAGATACGCAGTATTTT.

This clonotype has more than one count but fewer than ten. The chain combines TRBV5-1 with TRBJ1-3; weak D call: TRBD1 (5 bases). CDR3 size: 16 residues. V gave up 3 bases and J gave up 3 bases, with 16 bases separating them. Germline lookup yields CDR1 SGHRS and CDR2 YFSETQ. This chain's CDR3 is CASSYRPGRIGNTIYF. The CDR3 DNA sequence: TGCGCCAGCAGCTACCGGCCGGGACGGATTGGAAACACCATATATTTT.

This clonotype was seen at least ten times. The chain joins TRBV5-1 to TRBJ1-2; 7 bases match TRBD1. J lost 4 bases, V lost 4 bases, and 7 bases had no gene match. CDR1 and CDR2 from the germline V gene are SGHRS and YFSETQ. The CDR3 has 14 residues. The CDR3 region has the DNA TGCGCCAGCAGCAGCGGGACAGCCATCTATGGCTACACCTTC. This codes for CASSSGTAIYGYTF.

This clonotype has a handful of counts. The chain has TRBV20-1 and TRBJ1-5; possibly TRBD1 for D (5 bases). V was clipped by 3 bases and J by 3 bases, with 9 bases between them. Germline CDR1 and CDR2: DFQATT and SNEGSKA (reference sequence). The CDR3 is 13 amino acids. The CDR3 protein is CSASGGTNQPQHF. The CDR3 DNA follows: TGCAGTGCTAGTGGGGGGACCAATCAGCCCCAGCATTTT.

This clonotype was recorded at least ten times. J is TRBJ2-5 and V is TRBV6-5; either TRBD1 or TRBD2 may fit D (5 bases each). Between the trimmed V and J ends, which lost 8 bases and 5 bases, there was a span of 15 bases. CDR1 is MNHEY, CDR2 SVGAGI, per germline. This CDR3 contains 13 residues. Written as DNA, the CDR3 is TGTGCCAGCCGGGGCAGGCAAGGGGAGACCCAGTACTTC. Encoded protein: CASRGRQGETQYF.

In its sample, this clonotype was seen many times. The chain recombines TRBV7-2 with TRBJ2-3; D may match TRBD1 or TRBD2 (5 bases each). Germline lookup yields CDR1 SGHTA and CDR2 FQGNSA. This CDR3 is 16 amino acids long. Trimming cost V 0 bases and J 4 bases, with 14 bases left between them. Here the CDR3 DNA reads TGTGCCAGCAGCTTAGCTGGGACGCTCGCCGCAGATACGCAGTATTTT. This gives the protein CASSLAGTLAADTQYF.